The subject of this entry is one T cell receptor beta chain. Its antigen is not identified. The CDR3 has 13 residues. Trimming cost V 3 bases and J 3 bases, with 9 bases left between them. Germline loops: CDR1 KGHSH, CDR2 LQKENI. PCR used 60 Vbeta primers and 13 Jbeta primers. The table came from immunoSEQ multiplex PCR; TCRdb's copy has only in-frame clones and leaves some out. The sample yields about 200,000 clones, about 80% seen once. The data are from a study of cytomegalovirus exposure and HLA in healthy donors. Whole-study results and caveats: Likely technical artifact: a cluster of highly shared sequence variants. In an earlier analysis, about 87% or about 30%: the productive usage of most TCR beta V segments.

The receptor comes from a young man in good health and CMV-seronegative. The sequenced material came from PBMCs. The J gene is TRBJ2-7, the V gene TRBV18; D is perhaps TRBD1 (6 bases). The CDR3 protein is CASSPTGLYEQYF. As DNA, the CDR3 is TGTGCCAGCTCACCGACAGGCCTCTACGAGCAGTACTTC.